This T cell receptor (beta chain) came from a study of type 1 regulatory T cells. Study at large: T-allo10 is a Tr1-enriched, alloantigen-specific CD4 T cell product made in vitro.

Trimming stripped 3 bases from V and 0 bases from J, with 17 bases between. Germline V gene lookup returns CDR1 DFQATT and CDR2 SNEGSKA (reference sequence). CDR3 length: 17 amino acids. A word on this clonotype: Antigen specificity is unknown.

Findings of the study overall: Tr1 cells had a more restricted TCR repertoire than non-Tr1 cells.

Via MiXCR, TCRdb re-called the reads, giving one row per CDR3 protein. The sample lists about 65,000 distinct CDR3 sequences, around 49% occurring once. The genes are TRBV20-1 and TRBJ1-4; D gene ambiguous. Sequenced sample: cultured non-Tr1 T cells, either the whole culture or a sorted T cell fraction (not recorded which). The receptor was derived from a human donor in good health. CDR3 sequence: CSASLIYGVATNEKLFF. CDR3 DNA: TGCAGTGCTAGCTTGATTTATGGGGTCGCAACTAATGAAAAACTGTTTTTT.